This T cell receptor (beta chain) derives from a study of blood T cell repertoires in COVID-19. About the research overall: Sites across the United States, Italy and Spain contributed samples from acute and convalescent COVID-19. T cells, B-cell-depleted T cells, or PBMCs provided the cDNA or gDNA that served as material.

How the authors handled the data: Estimation of nucleated cell counts relied on the amplification of reference gene primers. Using immunoSEQ multiplex PCR, the repertoire was profiled, and TCRdb retains in-frame clones only, with some absent. The V and J calls and clone size are taken from that table; D and trimming were inferred from the DNA. This sample yields around 250,000 clones, of which roughly nine tenths are seen a single time; 0.94% belongs to the top ten. V was clipped by 0 bases and J by 3 bases, with 12 bases between them. The CDR3 runs to 15 residues. Germline CDR1 and CDR2: GTSNPN and SVGIG (reference sequence).

The TCR originated in a middle-aged woman who had recovered from COVID-19. Sequences were obtained from peripheral blood. The chain combines TRBV30 with TRBJ1-5, with D possibly matching TRBD1 (5 bases). For the CDR3, the DNA is TGTGCCTGGAGTGTACAAGACAGTTCCAATCAGCCCCAGCATTTT. It yields the protein CAWSVQDSSNQPQHF.